This T cell receptor beta chain came from a study of metastatic and nonmetastatic thyroid tumors. Study-wide background: Malignant thyroid and benign thyroid patients provided blood and tumor or nodule tissue whose repertoires were compared.

This clone has a handful of counts. One end of the junction varies from germline; a read error may be responsible. Every patient underwent thyroid surgery untreated. TCRdb reassembled clones from the PCR reads with MiXCR. The data show around 30,000 clones, roughly a quarter seen once. This CDR3 has 13 residues. Germline CDR1 reads KGHDR; CDR2 reads SFDVKD. The sample comprised blood. The chain uses TRBV24-1 and TRBJ2-7; D is undetermined. This TCR was recovered from a female donor with papillary thyroid cancer or a benign thyroid nodule (not recorded which). Some clones in this sample may be carry-over from other donors' samples. The CDR3 nucleotides are TGTGCCACCATTGATTTCCTCAGGTACGAGCAGTACTTC. Translation: CATIDFLRYEQYF.